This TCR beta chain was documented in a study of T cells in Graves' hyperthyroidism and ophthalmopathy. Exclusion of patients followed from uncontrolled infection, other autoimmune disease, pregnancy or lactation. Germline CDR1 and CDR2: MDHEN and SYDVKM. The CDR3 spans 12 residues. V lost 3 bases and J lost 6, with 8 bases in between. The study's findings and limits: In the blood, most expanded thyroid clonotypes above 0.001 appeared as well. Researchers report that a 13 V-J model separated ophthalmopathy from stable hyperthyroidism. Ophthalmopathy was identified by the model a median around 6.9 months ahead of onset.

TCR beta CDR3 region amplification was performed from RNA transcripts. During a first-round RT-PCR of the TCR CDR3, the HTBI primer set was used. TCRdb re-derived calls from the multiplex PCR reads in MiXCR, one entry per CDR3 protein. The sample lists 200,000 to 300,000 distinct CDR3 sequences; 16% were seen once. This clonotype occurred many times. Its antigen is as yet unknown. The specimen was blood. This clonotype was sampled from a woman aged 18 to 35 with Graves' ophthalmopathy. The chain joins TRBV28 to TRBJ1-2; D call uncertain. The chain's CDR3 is CASSFEDHGYTF. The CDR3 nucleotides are TGTGCCAGCAGTTTCGAGGACCATGGCTACACCTTC.